One and the same sample provided the 21 T cell receptor beta chains below, sequenced in a study of T cell responses to AZD1222 COVID-19 vaccine. TCRdb's copy holds only in-frame clones and misses some; the assay was immunoSEQ multiplex PCR. The sample records some 150,000 clones, approximately 95% being singletons. The source material was peripheral blood, sampled on day 0 of MenACWY control vaccination. These receptor sequences come from an adult in good health.

The V and J genes are TRBV3-1 (or the pseudogene TRBV3-2) and TRBJ2-6, with D unresolved. This CDR3 contains 15 residues. Germline V gene lookup returns CDR1 LGHDT and CDR2 YNNKEL (reference sequence). V shed 0 bases and J shed 4 bases, with 7 bases lying between them. The CDR3 sequence is CASSQEASGANVLTF. The CDR3 DNA reads TGTGCCAGCAGCCAAGAGGCCTCAGGGGCCAACGTCCTGACTTTC.

The rearrangement joins TRBV28 to TRBJ1-1, with TRBD1 as a possible D gene (5 bases). Deletions cut 6 bases from V and 0 bases from J, with 17 bases between. Germline lookup yields CDR1 MDHEN and CDR2 SYDVKM. The length of the CDR3 is 16 residues. CDR3 in amino acids: CASSIPGRPLNTEAFF. The CDR3 nucleotides read TGTGCCAGCAGCATACCGGGACGGCCCCTGAACACTGAAGCTTTCTTT.

The chain joins TRBV9 to TRBJ1-5; D gene unclear. Germline V gene data show CDR1 as SGDLS and CDR2 as YYNGEE. The CDR3 totals 15 residues. Trimming pared 0 bases from V and 0 bases from J, leaving 7 bases between. The CDR3 DNA sequence: TGTGCCAGCAGCGTAGATCCGCATAGCAATCAGCCCCAGCATTTT. This translates into CASSVDPHSNQPQHF.

V is TRBV10-3 and J is TRBJ1-5; TRBD1 might be the D (6 bases). This CDR3 comprises 14 residues. The V and J ends lost 9 bases and 0 bases respectively, with 12 bases between them. Per germline, CDR1 ENHRY and CDR2 SYGVKD. This CDR3 reads CAIRTEDSNQPQHF. The CDR3 DNA reads as TGTGCCATAAGGACAGAAGATAGCAATCAGCCCCAGCATTTT.

V and J are TRBV6-2 or TRBV6-3 and TRBJ1-1; D possibly corresponds to TRBD1 (6 bases). CDR3 length: 14 residues. In germline, CDR1 is MNHEY, CDR2 SVGEGT. V lost 2 bases and J lost 4, with 11 bases in between. CDR3 region: CASSYQGRGTEAFF. The CDR3 DNA follows: TGTGCCAGCAGTTACCAGGGGAGAGGCACTGAAGCTTTCTTT.

For the CDR3, the DNA is TGTGCAAGTCGCTTAGGTCCAGGAGTCTACGAGCAGTACTTC. Its protein is CASRLGPGVYEQYF. The chain is built from TRBV12-2 and TRBJ2-7. TRBV12-2 is a pseudogene. CDR3 length: 14 residues.

The V call is TRBV29-1, the J call TRBJ1-5, with D maybe TRBD1 (6 bases). The ends were cut back, 6 bases at V and 6 bases at J, with 15 bases in the middle. CDR1 and CDR2 (germline): SQVTM, ANQGSEA. The CDR3 is made up of 13 amino acids. CDR3 amino acids: CSVGTGLSQPQHF. CDR3 DNA sequence: TGCAGCGTCGGAACAGGGTTAAGTCAGCCCCAGCATTTT.

A note on this clone: The CDR3 does not end in the conserved phenylalanine or tryptophan, so this is likely a read error. The DNA is omitted, as the CDR3 cannot be located on it reliably, and the CDR3 follows TCRdb's listing. The chain recombines TRBV24-1 with TRBJ1-4. Germline CDR1 is KGHDR and CDR2 is SFDVKD. The CDR3 length is 12 residues, termini included. The CDR3 is CATSDFHGSYLR.

On this clone itself: One end of the junction varies from germline; a read error may be responsible. The genes are TRBV4-3 and TRBJ2-1, with 8 bases aligning to TRBD2. CDR1 LGHNA and CDR2 YSLEER come from the germline V gene. There are 12 residues in the CDR3. This CDR3 is CASSQDGGAPLF. CDR3 sequence (DNA): TGCGCCAGCAGCCAAGACGGGGGGGCCCCACTCTTC.

V is TRBV28 and J is TRBJ1-1, with D perhaps matching TRBD1 (5 bases). The CDR3 is 13 residues long. Trimming stripped 6 bases from V and 6 bases from J, with 14 bases between. Germline CDR1 MDHEN, CDR2 SYDVKM. CDR3 nucleotide sequence: TGTGCCAGCAGGCCCCCCGCGGGGGCTGAAGCTTTCTTT. It yields the protein CASRPPAGAEAFF.

The chain uses TRBV7-8 and TRBJ1-4; D unclear. The CDR3 length is 14 residues. Between the trimmed V and J ends, which lost 1 base and 2 bases, there was a span of 5 bases. CDR1 is SGHVS and CDR2 is FQNEAQ in the germline V gene. CDR3 nucleotide sequence: TGTGCCAGCAGCTTAGTCAGTACTAATGAAAAACTGTTTTTT. Amino acids: CASSLVSTNEKLFF.

The chain employs TRBV15 and TRBJ2-1; D possibly corresponds to TRBD1 (6 bases). CDR1 and CDR2 from the germline V gene are LNHNV and YYDKDF (reference sequence). The CDR3 extends over 15 amino acids. The ends were cut back, 5 bases at V and 3 bases at J, with 14 bases in the middle. The CDR3 nucleotides are TGTGCCACCAGCCCTCGGGACACCTTCTACAATGAGCAGTTCTTC. It specifies CATSPRDTFYNEQFF. The entire variable domain, with the rest obtained from reference TRBV15 and TRBJ2-1, is as follows: DAMVIQNPRYQVTQFGKPVTLSCSQTLNHNVMYWYQQKSSQAPKLLFHYYDKDFNNEADTPDNFQSRRPNTSFCFLDIRSPGLGDTAMYLCATSPRDTFYNEQFFGPGTRLTVL.

This clone has just a few counts. The genes are TRBV11-2 and TRBJ1-5; a possible D gene is TRBD1 (6 bases). Trimming took off 5 bases at V and 3 bases at J, with 14 bases between the two ends. This CDR3 has 15 amino acids. CDR1 is SGHAT and CDR2 is FQNNGV in the germline V gene. Here the CDR3 reads CASSLNGQSNQPQHF. CDR3 bases: TGTGCCAGCAGCCTTAACGGACAGTCCAATCAGCCCCAGCATTTT.

This chain joins TRBV23-1 and TRBJ1-6; possibly TRBD1 for D (6 bases). TRBV23-1 is annotated as an ORF whose role is uncertain. V shed 0 bases and J shed 10 bases, with 13 bases lying between them. The CDR3 runs to 15 residues. The CDR3: CASSQSEYRESPLHF. The CDR3 region has the DNA TGCGCCAGCAGTCAATCGGAGTACAGGGAATCACCCCTCCACTTT.

The V and J genes are TRBV28 and TRBJ2-4; TRBD1 matches at 9 bases. The germline gives CDR1 MDHEN, CDR2 SYDVKM. V shed 3 bases, J shed 6 bases, and the junction held 3 bases outside the gene matches. This CDR3 region has 14 residues. CDR3 amino acids: CASSLDRGRNIQYF. The CDR3 coding sequence is TGTGCCAGCAGTTTGGACAGGGGCCGAAACATTCAGTACTTC.

This chain connects TRBV5-4 to TRBJ1-1, with TRBD1 as a possible D gene (5 bases). CDR1 is SGHNT, CDR2 YYREEE, per germline (reference sequence). The germline V and J ends were trimmed by 3 bases and 5 bases, with 11 bases remaining between them. The length of the CDR3 is 13 residues. CDR3 nucleotides: TGTGCCAGCAGCTCAAGGGCAGGGACTGAAGCTTTCTTT. Residues: CASSSRAGTEAFF. The complete variable domain, with remaining parts taken from reference TRBV5-4 and TRBJ1-1, reads ETGVTQSPTHLIKTRGQQVTLRCSSQSGHNTVSWYQQALGQGPQFIFQYYREEENGRGNFPPRFSGLQFPNYSSELNVNALELDDSALYLCASSSRAGTEAFFGQGTRLTVV.

V is TRBV5-1 and J is TRBJ1-1, with no clear D. Trimming removed 0 bases at V and 1 base at J, with 7 bases between. In germline, CDR1 is SGHRS, CDR2 YFSETQ. The CDR3 is 14 amino acids. The CDR3 DNA is TGCGCCAGCAGCTTGGTTTGGGAGAACACTGAAGCTTTCTTT. Translation: CASSLVWENTEAFF.

The chain couples TRBV5-1 to TRBJ1-1, with 8 nucleotides matching TRBD1. V trimming: 4 bases; J trimming: 3 bases; junction bases outside the gene matches: 8. The CDR3 runs to 15 residues. The germline CDR1 and CDR2 sequences are SGHRS and YFSETQ. The chain's CDR3 is CASSQGAAGDTEAFF. In DNA, the CDR3 is TGCGCCAGCAGCCAGGGGGCGGCAGGGGACACTGAAGCTTTCTTT.

CDR3 bases: TGTGCCAGCAGTGTATTACAAAACACTGAAGCTTTCTTT. It translates to CASSVLQNTEAFF. The chain combines TRBV2 with TRBJ1-1, with D hard to call. The ends were cut back, 4 bases at V and 2 bases at J, with 8 bases in the middle. This CDR3 region has 13 residues. Germline lookup yields CDR1 SNHLY and CDR2 FYNNEI.

The J gene is TRBJ2-4, the V gene TRBV19; possibly TRBD1 or TRBD2 for D (5 bases each). Trimming shortened V by 1 base and J by 0 bases, and 10 bases separated the two germline ends. CDR1 LNHDA and CDR2 SQIVND come from the germline V gene (reference sequence). This CDR3 region has 16 residues. The CDR3 reads CASSIGGNVAKNIQYF. As DNA, the CDR3 is TGTGCCAGTAGTATAGGGGGGAACGTAGCCAAAAACATTCAGTACTTC.

The chain combines TRBV12-1 with TRBJ1-2; TRBD1, the table's D call, was not compared with the DNA. TRBV12-1 is shown as a pseudogene. The CDR3 runs 15 residues. The CDR3 sequence is CASSFQARTNHGYTF. CDR3 sequence (DNA): TGTGCCAGCAGCTTCCAGGCCAGGACAAACCATGGCTACACCTTC.